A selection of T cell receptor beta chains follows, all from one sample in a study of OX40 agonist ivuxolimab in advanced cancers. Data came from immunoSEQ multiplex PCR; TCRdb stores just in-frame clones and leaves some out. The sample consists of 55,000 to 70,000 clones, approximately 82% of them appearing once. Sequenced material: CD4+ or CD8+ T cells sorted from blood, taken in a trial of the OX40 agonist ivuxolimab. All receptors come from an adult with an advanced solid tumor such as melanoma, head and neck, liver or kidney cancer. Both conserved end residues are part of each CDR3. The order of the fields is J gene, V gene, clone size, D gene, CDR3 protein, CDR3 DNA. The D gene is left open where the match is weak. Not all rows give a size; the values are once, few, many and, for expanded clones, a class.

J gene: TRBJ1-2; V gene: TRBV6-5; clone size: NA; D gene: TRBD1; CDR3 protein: CASSVRTGARGGYTF; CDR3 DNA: TGTGCCAGCAGTGTCCGGACAGGGGCGAGGGGTGGCTACACCTTC
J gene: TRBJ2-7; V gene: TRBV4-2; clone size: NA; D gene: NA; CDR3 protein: CASSQDRGRGTVSYEQYF; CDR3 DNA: TGTGCCAGCAGCCAAGATCGGGGCAGGGGGACTGTCTCCTACGAGCAGTACTTC
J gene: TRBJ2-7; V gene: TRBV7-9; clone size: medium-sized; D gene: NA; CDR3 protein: CASSLRSVDEQYF; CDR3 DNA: TGTGCCAGCAGCTTACGATCAGTCGACGAGCAGTACTTC
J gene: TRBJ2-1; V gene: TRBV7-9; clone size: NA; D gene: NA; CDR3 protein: CASSLGLIRGGDEQFF; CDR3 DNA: TGTGCCAGCAGCTTAGGATTGATTAGGGGGGGTGATGAGCAGTTCTTC
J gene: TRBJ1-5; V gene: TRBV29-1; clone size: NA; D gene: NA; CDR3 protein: CSVADGVNQPQHF; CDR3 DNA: TGCAGCGTTGCGGATGGGGTCAATCAGCCCCAGCATTTT
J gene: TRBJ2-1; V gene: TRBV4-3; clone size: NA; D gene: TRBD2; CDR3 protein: CASSQAGGPGEQFF; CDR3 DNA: TGCGCCAGCAGCCAAGCGGGGGGGCCGGGAGAGCAGTTCTTC
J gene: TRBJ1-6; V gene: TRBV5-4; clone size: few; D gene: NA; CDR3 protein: CASSPGSGRIDSPLHF; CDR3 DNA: TGTGCCAGCAGCCCCGGCAGTGGCAGGATAGATTCACCCCTCCACTTT
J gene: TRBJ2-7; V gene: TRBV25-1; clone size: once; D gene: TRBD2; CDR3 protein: CASSATGTSSYEQYF; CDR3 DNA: TGTGCCAGCAGTGCTACCGGGACTAGCTCCTACGAGCAGTACTTC
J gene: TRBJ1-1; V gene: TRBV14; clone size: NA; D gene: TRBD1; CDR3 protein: CASTRGAERKAFF; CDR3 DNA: TGTGCCAGCACCAGGGGGGCCGAGCGAAAAGCTTTCTTT
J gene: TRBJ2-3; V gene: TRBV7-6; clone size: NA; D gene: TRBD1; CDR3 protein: CASSSGQGIADTQYF; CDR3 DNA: TGTGCCAGCAGCTCGGGACAGGGGATCGCAGATACGCAGTATTTT
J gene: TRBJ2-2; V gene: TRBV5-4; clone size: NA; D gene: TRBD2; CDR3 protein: CASSSLAGGHTGELFF; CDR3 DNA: TGTGCCAGCAGTTCACTAGCGGGGGGTCACACCGGGGAGCTGTTTTTT
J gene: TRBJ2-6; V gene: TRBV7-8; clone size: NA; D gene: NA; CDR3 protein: CASSYSGFSGANVLTF; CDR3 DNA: TGTGCCAGCAGCTACTCAGGATTCTCTGGGGCCAACGTCCTGACTTTC
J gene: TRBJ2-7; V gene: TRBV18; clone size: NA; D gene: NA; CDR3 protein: CASSLDGSYEQYF; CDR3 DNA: TGTGCCAGCTCATTAGACGGTTCCTACGAGCAGTACTTC
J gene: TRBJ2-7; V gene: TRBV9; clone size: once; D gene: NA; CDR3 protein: CASSVGGSATYEQYF; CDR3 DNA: TGTGCCAGCAGCGTCGGAGGCTCAGCCACCTACGAGCAGTACTTC
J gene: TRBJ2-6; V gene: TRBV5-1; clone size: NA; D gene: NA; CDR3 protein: CASSLVPDAGSGANVLTF; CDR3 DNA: TGCGCCAGCAGCTTGGTTCCCGACGCTGGCTCTGGGGCCAACGTCCTGACTTTC
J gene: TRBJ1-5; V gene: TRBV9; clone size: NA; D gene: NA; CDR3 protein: CASSVEEMEGREKDGYSQPQHF; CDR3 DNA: TGTGCCAGCAGCGTAGAAGAGATGGAGGGAAGGGAGAAGGATGGTTATAGTCAGCCCCAGCATTTT
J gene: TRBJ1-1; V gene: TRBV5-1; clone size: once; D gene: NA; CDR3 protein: CASSLDIGNTEAFF; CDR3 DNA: TGCGCCAGCAGCTTGGATATAGGGAACACTGAAGCTTTCTTT
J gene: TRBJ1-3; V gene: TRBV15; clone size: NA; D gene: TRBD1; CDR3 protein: CATSRGQGAGNTIYF; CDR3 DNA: TGTGCCACCAGCAGGGGGCAGGGGGCTGGAAACACCATATATTTT
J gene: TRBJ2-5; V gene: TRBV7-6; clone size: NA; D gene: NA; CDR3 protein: CASSLMANQETQYF; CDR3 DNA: TGTGCCAGCAGCCTGATGGCTAACCAAGAGACCCAGTACTTC
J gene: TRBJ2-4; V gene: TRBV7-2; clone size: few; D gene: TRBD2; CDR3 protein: CASSFGGGAGKNIQYF; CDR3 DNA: TGTGCCAGCAGCTTTGGCGGGGGGGCCGGCAAAAACATTCAGTACTTC
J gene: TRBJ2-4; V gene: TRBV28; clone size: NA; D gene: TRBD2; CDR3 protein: CASSLGGMAKNIQYF; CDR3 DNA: TGTGCCAGCAGTTTGGGGGGGATGGCCAAAAACATTCAGTACTTC
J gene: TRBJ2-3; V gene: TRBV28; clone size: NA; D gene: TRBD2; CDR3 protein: CASSLPTGGGLGDTQYF; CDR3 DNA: TGTGCCAGCAGTTTGCCCACGGGGGGGGGCCTCGGAGATACGCAGTATTTT
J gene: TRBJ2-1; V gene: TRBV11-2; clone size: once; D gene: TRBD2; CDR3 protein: CASSLPERGSDEQFF; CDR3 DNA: TGTGCCAGCAGCTTACCCGAGCGGGGTAGCGATGAGCAGTTCTTC
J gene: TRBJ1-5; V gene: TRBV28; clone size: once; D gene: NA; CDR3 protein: CAISLRGIQPQHF; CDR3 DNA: TGTGCCATTTCGTTGCGGGGGATTCAGCCCCAGCATTTT
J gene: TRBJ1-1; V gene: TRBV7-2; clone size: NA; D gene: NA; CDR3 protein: CASSLVGGGAETEAFF; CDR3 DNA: TGTGCCAGCAGCTTAGTAGGGGGTGGGGCGGAAACTGAAGCTTTCTTT
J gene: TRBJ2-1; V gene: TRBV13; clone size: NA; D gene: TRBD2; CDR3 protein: CASSSAGGHREQFF; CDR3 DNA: TGTGCCAGCAGCTCGGCGGGGGGGCATCGTGAGCAGTTCTTC
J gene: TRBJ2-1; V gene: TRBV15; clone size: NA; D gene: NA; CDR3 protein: CATSRDRPERQFF; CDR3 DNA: TGTGCCACCAGCAGGGACCGACCTGAAAGGCAGTTCTTC
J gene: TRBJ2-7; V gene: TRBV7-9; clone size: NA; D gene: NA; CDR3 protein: CASSFRTGGLSYEQYF; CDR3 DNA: TGTGCCAGCAGCTTTAGGACGGGGGGCCTCTCCTACGAGCAGTACTTC
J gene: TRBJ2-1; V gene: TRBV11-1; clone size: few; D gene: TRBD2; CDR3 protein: CASSFSASGANEQFF; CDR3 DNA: TGTGCCAGCAGCTTCTCGGCTAGCGGGGCCAATGAGCAGTTCTTC
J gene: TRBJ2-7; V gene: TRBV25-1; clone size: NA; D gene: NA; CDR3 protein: CASSAHRHDPYEQYF; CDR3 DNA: TGTGCCAGCAGTGCCCACCGCCACGATCCCTACGAGCAGTACTTC
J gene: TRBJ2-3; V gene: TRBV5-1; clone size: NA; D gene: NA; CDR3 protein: CASSLALSTDTQYF; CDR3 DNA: TGCGCCAGCAGCTTGGCCTTGAGCACAGATACGCAGTATTTT
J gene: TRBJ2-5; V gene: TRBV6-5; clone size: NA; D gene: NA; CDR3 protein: CASNKWVGETQYF; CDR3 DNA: TGTGCCAGCAACAAATGGGTTGGGGAGACCCAGTACTTC
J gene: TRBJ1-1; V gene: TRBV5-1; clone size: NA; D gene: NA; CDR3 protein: CASSQGFTGTEAFF; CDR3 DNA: TGCGCCAGCAGCCAAGGCTTTACGGGGACTGAAGCTTTCTTT
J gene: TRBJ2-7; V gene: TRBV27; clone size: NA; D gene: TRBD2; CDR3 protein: CASSFGLGLAGGEQYF; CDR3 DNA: TGTGCCAGCAGTTTTGGTTTGGGTCTAGCGGGGGGCGAGCAGTACTTC
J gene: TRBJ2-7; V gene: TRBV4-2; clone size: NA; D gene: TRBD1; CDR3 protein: CASSQDRQGGGEQYF; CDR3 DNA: TGTGCCAGCAGCCAAGACAGACAGGGGGGCGGAGAGCAGTACTTC
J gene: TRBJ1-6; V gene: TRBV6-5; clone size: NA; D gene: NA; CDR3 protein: CASSPLRQVAPLHF; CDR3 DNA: TGTGCCAGCAGCCCTCTCCGACAGGTAGCCCCCCTCCACTTT
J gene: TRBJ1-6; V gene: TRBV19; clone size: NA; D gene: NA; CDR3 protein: CASRKDMLTYSPLHF; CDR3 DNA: TGTGCCAGTAGAAAGGACATGTTGACCTATTCACCCCTCCACTTT
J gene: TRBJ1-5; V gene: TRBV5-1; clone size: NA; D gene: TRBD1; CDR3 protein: CASSLEARDRGQPQHF; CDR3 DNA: TGCGCCAGCAGCTTGGAAGCCCGGGACAGGGGCCAGCCCCAGCATTTT
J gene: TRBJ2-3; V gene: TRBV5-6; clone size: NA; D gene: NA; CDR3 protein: CASSLVGGTDTDTQYF; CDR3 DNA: TGTGCCAGCAGCTTGGTCGGCGGAACCGACACAGATACGCAGTATTTT
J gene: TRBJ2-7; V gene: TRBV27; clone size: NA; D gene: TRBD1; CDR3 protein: CASRELGQGVKYEQYF; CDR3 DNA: TGTGCCAGCAGAGAATTGGGACAGGGGGTAAAGTACGAGCAGTACTTC
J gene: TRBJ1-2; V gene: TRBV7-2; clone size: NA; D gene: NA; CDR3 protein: CASSLSRGSNYGYTF; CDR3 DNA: TGTGCCAGCAGCTTATCTCGGGGAAGCAACTATGGCTACACCTTC
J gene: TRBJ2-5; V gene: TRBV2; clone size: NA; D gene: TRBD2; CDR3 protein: CASSSGTSGFEETQYF; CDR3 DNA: TGTGCCAGCAGTTCCGGGACTAGCGGATTTGAAGAGACCCAGTACTTC
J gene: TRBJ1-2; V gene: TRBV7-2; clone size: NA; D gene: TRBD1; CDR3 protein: CASSSNDPGQGTYYGYTF; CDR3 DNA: TGTGCCAGCAGCTCAAATGACCCCGGACAGGGGACCTACTATGGCTACACCTTC
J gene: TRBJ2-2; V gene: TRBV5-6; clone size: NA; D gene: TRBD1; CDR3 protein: CASSLVPGQGSGELFF; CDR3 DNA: TGTGCCAGCAGCTTGGTTCCGGGACAGGGTTCCGGGGAGCTGTTTTTT
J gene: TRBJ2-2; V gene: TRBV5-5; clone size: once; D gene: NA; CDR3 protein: CASSRNTGHSTGELFF; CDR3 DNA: TGTGCCAGCAGCCGAAATACGGGACACAGCACCGGGGAGCTGTTTTTT
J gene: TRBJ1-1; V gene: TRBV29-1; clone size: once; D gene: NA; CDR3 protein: CSGLTGGTQYTEAFF; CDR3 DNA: TGCAGCGGCCTTACGGGCGGGACACAGTACACTGAAGCTTTCTTT
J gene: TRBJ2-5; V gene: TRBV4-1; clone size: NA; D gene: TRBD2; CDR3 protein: CASSQVIHPLAGSRETQYF; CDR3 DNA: TGCGCCAGCAGCCAAGTAATTCACCCCCTAGCGGGGTCGCGAGAGACCCAGTACTTC
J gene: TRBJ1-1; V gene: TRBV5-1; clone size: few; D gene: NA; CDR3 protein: CASSLSGYTEAFF; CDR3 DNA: TGCGCCAGCAGCTTGTCAGGGTACACTGAAGCTTTCTTT
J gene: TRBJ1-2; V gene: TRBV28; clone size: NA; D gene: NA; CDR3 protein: CASRGGGTANYGYTF; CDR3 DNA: TGTGCCAGCCGAGGGGGGGGCACGGCAAACTATGGCTACACCTTC
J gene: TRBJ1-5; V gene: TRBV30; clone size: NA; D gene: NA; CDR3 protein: CAWRVENGNQPQHF; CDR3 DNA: TGTGCCTGGAGGGTCGAAAATGGCAATCAGCCCCAGCATTTT
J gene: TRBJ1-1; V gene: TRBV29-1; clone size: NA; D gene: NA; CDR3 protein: CSVEDPSGRKAFF; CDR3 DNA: TGCAGCGTTGAAGATCCGTCGGGGAGGAAAGCTTTCTTT
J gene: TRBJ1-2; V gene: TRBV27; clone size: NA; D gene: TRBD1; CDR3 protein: CASSSDRGDYGYTF; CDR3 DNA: TGTGCCAGCAGTTCCGACAGGGGGGACTATGGCTACACCTTC
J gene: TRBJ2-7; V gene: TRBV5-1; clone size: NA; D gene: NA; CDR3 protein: CASSFSTDEQYF; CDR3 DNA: TGCGCCAGCAGCTTCTCAACAGACGAGCAGTACTTC
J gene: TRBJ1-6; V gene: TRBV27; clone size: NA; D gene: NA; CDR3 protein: CASSRGHSPLHF; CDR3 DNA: TGTGCCAGCAGTCGGGGGCATTCACCCCTCCACTTT
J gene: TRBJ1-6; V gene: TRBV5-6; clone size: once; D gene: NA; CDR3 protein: CASSRIGLNSPLHF; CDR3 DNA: TGTGCCAGCAGCCGAATCGGACTGAATTCACCCCTCCACTTT